This T cell receptor beta chain comes out of a study of T-cell memory formation after mild COVID-19. On the study more broadly: Largely donor-specific TCR clusters were found. Study-level findings and limits: CM and EM subsets held most contracting CD4+ clones; EMRA held CD8+ ones.

Turning to this clonotype: The antigen is not known.

Via MiXCR, TCRdb re-called the 5' RACE reads, giving one row per CDR3 protein. This table holds hundreds of thousands of distinct CDR3 sequences, 15% to 20% found once. The ends were cut back, 3 bases at V and 5 bases at J, with 22 bases in the middle. The CDR3 runs 17 residues. Germline CDR1 is SGHTA and CDR2 is FQGNSA. Sequencing was carried out using PBMCs or a T cell subset sorted from them (not recorded which). The chain joins TRBV7-2 to TRBJ2-5, with D perhaps TRBD2 (5 bases). This clonotype was obtained from an adult woman who had mild COVID-19 (a few samples of this study predate the infection). Cell type and time point are not known. The CDR3 loop is CASSFSVSARSWETQYF. The CDR3 nucleotides read TGTGCCAGCAGCTTTTCGGTTAGCGCAAGATCGTGGGAGACCCAGTACTTC.